A selection of T cell receptor beta chains follows, all from one sample in a study of vaccination effects on CD4 cells after COVID-19. These receptors have no known antigen. The assay was immunoSEQ multiplex PCR, and TCRdb's table has in-frame clones only and misses some. Among roughly 16,000 clones listed, about 78% were seen once. The material was CD4+ T cells from PBMCs cultured with HCoV-NL63 spike peptides, obtained after COVID-19 vaccination. The receptors here all came from a human donor who received a COVID-19 vaccine. The CDR3 runs from the conserved cysteine through the conserved F or W. A D gene is named only where the DNA matches it firmly. Some rows have no size entry. The others give once, few or many, or a class for an expanded clone.

j_call,clone_size,v_call,d_call,cdr3_nt,cdr3_aa
TRBJ2-7,-,TRBV7-2,TRBD2,TGTGCCAGCAGCCGCACCTGGGGGGATAGCGGGATGTTATCCTACGAGCAGTACTTC,CASSRTWGDSGMLSYEQYF
TRBJ1-2,-,TRBV5-1,-,TGCGCCAGCAGCTCGGACGGTTCTAACTATGGCTACACCTTC,CASSSDGSNYGYTF
TRBJ1-5,-,TRBV6-5,-,TGTGCCAGCAGTCGGCCAGGGAATCAGCCCCAGCATTTT,CASSRPGNQPQHF
TRBJ2-1,few,TRBV7-2,-,TGTGCCAGCAGCTTGAGGCAGGGGAACAATGAGCAGTTCTTC,CASSLRQGNNEQFF
TRBJ2-7,-,TRBV6-5,TRBD2,TGTGCCAGCAGTTACTCGATGGTGCGGGGGAACTACGAGCAGTACTTC,CASSYSMVRGNYEQYF
TRBJ2-5,few,TRBV7-3,-,TGTGCCAGCAGCTTGAACGGAGAGACCCAGTACTTC,CASSLNGETQYF
TRBJ2-6,-,TRBV7-8,-,TGTGCCAGCAGCTTAGCCGGCCGGCCCCTGCGGGGGGCCAACGTCCTGACTTTC,CASSLAGRPLRGANVLTF
TRBJ2-3,-,TRBV5-4,TRBD1,TGTGCCAGCAGCCGACGGACAGGGGGTAGCACAGATACGCAGTATTTT,CASSRRTGGSTDTQYF
TRBJ1-5,-,TRBV2,-,TGTGCCAGCAGCCTGACCGAGGAGCCCCAGCATTTT,CASSLTEEPQHF
TRBJ1-1,-,TRBV7-2,TRBD1,TGTGCCAGCAGCACTTCTGCTGGGACAGGTGAAGCTTTCTTT,CASSTSAGTGEAFF
TRBJ1-4,-,TRBV5-6,-,TGTGCCAGCAGCTTGCATGTTGAAGAAAAACTGTTTTTT,CASSLHVEEKLFF
TRBJ2-1,-,TRBV24-1,TRBD2,TGTGCCACCAGTGATTTGCGGCTAGCGGCCAACAATGAGCAGTTCTTC,CATSDLRLAANNEQFF
TRBJ2-5,-,TRBV25-1,-,TGTGCCAGCAGTAACAGCGATTGGGGAGAGACCCAGTACTTC,CASSNSDWGETQYF
TRBJ1-1,-,TRBV7-9,-,TGTGCCAGCAGCTTATTACTGATGAACACTGAAGCTTTCTTT,CASSLLLMNTEAFF
TRBJ1-2,few,TRBV3-1/TRBV3-2,TRBD1,TGTGCCAGCAGCCGGAGGACAGGACTAAACTATGGCTACACCTTC,CASSRRTGLNYGYTF
TRBJ2-5,-,TRBV5-6,TRBD2,TGTGCCAGCAGTTCCAGGGAGGGGGAGACCCAGTACTTC,CASSSREGETQYF
TRBJ2-3,-,TRBV2,TRBD1,TGTGCCAGCAGTCCTAACAGGGGCGCGGATACGCAGTATTTT,CASSPNRGADTQYF
TRBJ1-5,few,TRBV19,-,TGTGCCAGTAGTATTGTGGGGCAGGACGGGCAGCCCCAGCATTTT,CASSIVGQDGQPQHF
TRBJ2-3,-,TRBV6-2/TRBV6-3,-,TGTGCCAGCAGTTACCTTCTAGAAGATACGCAGTATTTT,CASSYLLEDTQYF
TRBJ1-3,-,TRBV7-9,TRBD1,TGTGCCAGCAGCGCATGGGGGACAGCGGACACCATATATTTT,CASSAWGTADTIYF
TRBJ1-1,-,TRBV4-3,-,TGCGCCAGCAGCTATAGGGACCTTACGGACACTGAAGCTTTCTTT,CASSYRDLTDTEAFF
TRBJ2-3,-,TRBV5-1,TRBD2,TGCGCCAGCAGCCCGGGGACTAGCGGGGCTTCCATTACGCAGTATTTT,CASSPGTSGASITQYF
TRBJ2-1,-,TRBV15,-,TGTGCCACCAGCAGAGATCTTCGTGGGGGTGAGCAGTTCTTC,CATSRDLRGGEQFF
TRBJ2-5,once,TRBV10-3,TRBD2,TGTGCCATCATATTACCTAGCGGGAGTGAGACCCAGTACTTC,CAIILPSGSETQYF
TRBJ2-1,-,TRBV6-5,-,TGTGCCAGCACCCTAATAGAATACAATGAGCAGTTCTTC,CASTLIEYNEQFF
TRBJ1-3,-,TRBV6-5,-,TGTGCCAGCAAGCTTGATGGCGGGGGAAACACCATATATTTT,CASKLDGGGNTIYF
TRBJ2-5,-,TRBV6-6,-,TGTGCCAGCAGTTACTCGTGGCAGTTGGAGACCCAGTACTTC,CASSYSWQLETQYF
TRBJ2-1,once,TRBV5-6,TRBD2,TGTGCCAGCAGCTTTGCAGCGGGACTAGCGTTGAATGAGCAGTTCTTC,CASSFAAGLALNEQFF
TRBJ2-7,few,TRBV24-1,-,TGTGCCACCAGTGTTGAGAGGGCCAGGAACGAGCAGTACTTC,CATSVERARNEQYF
TRBJ2-3,-,TRBV6-5,TRBD2,TGTGCCAGCAGTTACGGCCCGCGGGAGGGCCAAGATACGCAGTATTTT,CASSYGPREGQDTQYF
TRBJ2-7,-,TRBV4-3,-,TGCGCCAGCAGCCAAGGATATGGGTCCTCCTACGAGCAGTACTTC,CASSQGYGSSYEQYF
TRBJ1-2,few,TRBV10-2,-,TGCGCCAGCAGCCCGGGAACTAACTATGGCTACACCTTC,CASSPGTNYGYTF
TRBJ2-2,few,TRBV28,TRBD1,TGTGCCAGCAGTTTTCCGCTGTTCAGGGGGACCGGGGAGCTGTTTTTT,CASSFPLFRGTGELFF
TRBJ1-4,-,TRBV6-5,TRBD1,TGTGCCAGCAACAACTGGGGACAGGGTGATGAAAAACTGTTTTTT,CASNNWGQGDEKLFF
TRBJ2-7,-,TRBV9,-,TGTGCCAGCAGCGTAGCCGGATCTAGTTACCAGTACTTC,CASSVAGSSYQYF
TRBJ2-6,-,TRBV7-9,-,TGTGCCAGCACCAGAGAAAGAGGGACCGGGGGTTTGGCTGGGGCCAACGTCCTGACTTTC,CASTRERGTGGLAGANVLTF
TRBJ2-1,once,TRBV6-5,-,TGTGCCAGCACCGGAGGGTCGCGCAATGAGCAGTTCTTC,CASTGGSRNEQFF
TRBJ1-1,-,TRBV3-1/TRBV3-2,-,TGTGCCAGCAGCCAAGCCTCGTTAACTGAAGCTTTCTTT,CASSQASLTEAFF
TRBJ1-1,-,TRBV6-2/TRBV6-3,-,TGTGCCAGCAGTTACTTTGCGGGGACTGAAGCTTTCTTT,CASSYFAGTEAFF
TRBJ2-6,-,TRBV14,-,TGTGCCAGCAGCCAGAACAAGGGGCTGAGGGGGGCCAACGTCCTGACTTTC,CASSQNKGLRGANVLTF
TRBJ2-7,-,TRBV10-1,-,TGCGCCAGCAGTGAGGGAGCGGAAGCTAACTACGAGCAGTACTTC,CASSEGAEANYEQYF
TRBJ2-1,-,TRBV3-1/TRBV3-2,TRBD2,TGTGCCAGCAGCCAAGAGACTAGCGGGCGGTACAATGAGCAGTTCTTC,CASSQETSGRYNEQFF
TRBJ2-2,-,TRBV7-2,TRBD2,TGTGCCAGCAGCTTACTAGCGGGGACCGGGGAGCTGTTTTTT,CASSLLAGTGELFF
TRBJ2-3,-,TRBV5-1,-,TGCGCCAGCAGCTTCAGTCCCCTGGGGGATACGCAGTATTTT,CASSFSPLGDTQYF
TRBJ1-4,-,TRBV5-8,-,TGTGCCAGCAGCTTGCTGGGGGGCAGCGGGGTAAAACTGTTTTTT,CASSLLGGSGVKLFF
TRBJ2-5,-,TRBV2,-,TGTGCCAGCAGTGGTAACTACCAAGAGACCCAGTACTTC,CASSGNYQETQYF
TRBJ1-2,-,TRBV30,-,TGTGCCGGTACAGGTGCCGGCTATGGCTACACCTTC,CAGTGAGYGYTF
TRBJ1-4,-,TRBV30,-,TGTGCCTGGAGTCTGGGTGCAACTAATGAAAAACTGTTTTTT,CAWSLGATNEKLFF